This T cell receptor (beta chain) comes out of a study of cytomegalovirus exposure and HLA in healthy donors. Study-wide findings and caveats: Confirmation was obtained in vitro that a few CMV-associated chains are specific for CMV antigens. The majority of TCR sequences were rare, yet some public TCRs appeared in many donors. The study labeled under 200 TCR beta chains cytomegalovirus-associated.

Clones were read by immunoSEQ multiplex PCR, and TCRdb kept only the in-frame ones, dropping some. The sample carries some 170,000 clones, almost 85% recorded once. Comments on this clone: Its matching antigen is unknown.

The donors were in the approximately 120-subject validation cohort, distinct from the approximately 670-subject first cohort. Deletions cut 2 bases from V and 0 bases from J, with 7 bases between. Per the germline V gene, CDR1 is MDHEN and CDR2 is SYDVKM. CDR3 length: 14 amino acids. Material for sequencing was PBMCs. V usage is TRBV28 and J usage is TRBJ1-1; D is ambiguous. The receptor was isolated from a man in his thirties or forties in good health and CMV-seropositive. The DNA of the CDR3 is TGTGCCAGCAGTTTAAGAGCGGTGAACACTGAAGCTTTCTTT. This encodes CASSLRAVNTEAFF.